The present T cell receptor beta chain was sequenced within a study of T-cell reconstitution after alpha-beta-depleted transplantation in children. This clonotype has only a few counts. Germline lookup yields CDR1 SGHRS and CDR2 YFSETQ. The V gene lost 5 bases and the J gene lost 5 bases, with 17 bases spanning the gap. The CDR3 has 15 amino acids. Unique molecular identifiers were used to barcode this TCRbeta library. A single record per CDR3 protein comes from TCRdb applying MiXCR to the PCR reads. The table records approximately 500,000 distinct CDR3 sequences, roughly 30% of them present only once.

This TCR was sampled from a boy in the first two years of life with Wiskott-Aldrich syndrome, due to receive a stem cell transplant. The chain couples TRBV5-1 to TRBJ2-4; the D gene could be TRBD1 or TRBD2 (6 bases each). Sequences were derived from PBMCs, sampled before TCRalphabeta/CD19-depleted stem cell transplant. CDR3 sequence (DNA): TGCGCCAGCAGAGGGGGGATCATGGGTGAAAACATTCAGTACTTC. Protein: CASRGGIMGENIQYF.